This entry features one T cell receptor beta chain sequence. The antigen remains undetermined. This specimen belongs to a study of beta chain features in type 1 diabetes. Whole-study findings and limits: Possibly, sequencing cDNA over-represented cells that had high TCR expression levels.

Trimming at V came to 4 bases and at J to 0 bases, leaving 11 bases not matched to a gene. Germline loops: CDR1 MGHRA, CDR2 YSYEKL. The CDR3 is 17 residues long. CD4+ naive, central memory, regulatory and stem cell-like memory cells were sorted via CD45RO/CCR7/CD25/CD127/CD95/CD27. Expressed TCRB transcripts were sequenced, since all the RNA that had been isolated was reverse transcribed. Assay: immunoSEQ multiplex PCR; the TCRdb copy retains only in-frame clones and omits some. The repertoire holds 15,000 or so clones, with about 40% as singletons. The source of this sequence is a middle-aged woman in good health. The sequenced sample was stem cell memory CD4+ T cells from blood. The V call is TRBV4-1, the J call TRBJ2-7; 8 bases align to TRBD1. Here the CDR3 DNA reads TGCGCCAGCAGCCGAGAAAACGGACAGGGCGTCTCCTACGAGCAGTACTTC. Encoded protein: CASSRENGQGVSYEQYF.